The clone carrying this T cell receptor (beta chain) has a handful of counts. Antigen specificity is unknown. Nominally healthy donors provided the samples, though records likely missed some immune exposures. V trimming: 5 bases; J trimming: 8 bases; junction bases outside the gene matches: 6. The CDR3 length is 13 residues. Germline loops: CDR1 SNHLY, CDR2 FYNNEI. These data are taken from a study of cytomegalovirus exposure and HLA in healthy donors. Whole-study results and caveats: Based on reports, TCR beta sequences accurately predicted HLA-A and HLA-B alleles for most subjects. It was only CMV serostatus that was available as immune exposure information.

PCR employed 60 Vbeta and 13 Jbeta primers. Assay used: immunoSEQ multiplex PCR; TCRdb lists only in-frame clones, some missing. The data show approximately 140,000 clones, roughly 80% seen once. The sequencing sample was made of PBMCs. The receptor was isolated from a woman aged 40 to 50 in good health and CMV-seronegative. The chain joins TRBV2 to TRBJ2-1; 7 bases are a match to TRBD2. CDR3 nucleotides: TGTGCCAGCAGTCTGATGGGGAGGGATGAGCAGTTCTTC. Protein sequence: CASSLMGRDEQFF.